Listed here is a single T cell receptor beta chain. The data belong to a study of blood T cell repertoires in COVID-19. About the study: Both acute and convalescent COVID-19 samples were obtained from the United States, Italy and Spain. From T cells, B-cell-depleted T cells, or PBMCs came the material, which was cDNA or gDNA.

The CDR3 consists of 15 residues. Germline V gives CDR1 SGHRS, CDR2 YFSETQ. V was cut by 5 bases and J by 4 bases, with 13 bases left in between. In the authors' workflow: Estimation of nucleated cell counts was performed using reference gene primer amplification. The assay was immunoSEQ multiplex PCR, and TCRdb's table has in-frame clones only and misses some. V, J and clone size are taken as reported in that table, and D and trimming were inferred from the DNA itself. The data hold about 83,000 clones, with 86% observed a single time. V and J are TRBV5-1 and TRBJ1-6; D uncertain. The specimen sequenced was peripheral blood. This sequence originates from a man aged 50 to 60 with active COVID-19. CDR3 sequence: CASRRGGEYNSPLHF. The CDR3 nucleotides read TGCGCCAGCAGGCGTGGCGGGGAATATAATTCACCCCTCCACTTT.